These T cell receptor beta chains were read from a single sample in a study of identical twins. TCRdb independently ran MiXCR on the 5' RACE reads; one entry per CDR3 protein. The sample lists 1.5 million to 2 million distinct CDR3 sequences, around 29% occurring once. The sample was cord blood. The receptors here all came from a newborn girl in good health. Each CDR3 is given with its conserved first and last residue. The D gene is left open where the match is weak. Some rows mark clone size as missing; the rest say once, few, many or name a class of expanded clone.

V	J	D	size	CDR3	DNA
TRBV9	TRBJ2-5	TRBD2	few	CASSSSLAVLGETQYF	TGTGCCAGCAGCTCTTCCCTAGCGGTTCTGGGGGAGACCCAGTACTTC
TRBV3-1	TRBJ1-1	-	-	CASSQESVSSTEAFF	TGTGCCAGCAGCCAAGAGTCTGTGTCGAGTACTGAAGCTTTCTTT
TRBV11-2	TRBJ2-1	TRBD2	-	CASSFLAGGRGNEQFF	TGTGCCAGCAGCTTTTTAGCGGGGGGCCGTGGCAATGAGCAGTTCTTC
TRBV5-1	TRBJ1-1	-	-	CASSLGREVNTEAFF	TGCGCCAGCAGCTTGGGCCGGGAGGTGAACACTGAAGCTTTCTTT
TRBV7-2	TRBJ2-7	-	few	CASSFLSGEQYF	TGTGCCAGCAGCTTTCTTTCCGGAGAGCAGTACTTC
TRBV7-6	TRBJ2-1	TRBD1	-	CASSSLLGQGQTNEQFF	TGTGCCAGCAGTTCCTTACTAGGACAGGGTCAAACCAATGAGCAGTTCTTC
TRBV4-2	TRBJ2-3	TRBD2	few	CASSQDLAAADTQYF	TGTGCCAGCAGCCAAGATCTAGCGGCGGCAGATACGCAGTATTTT
TRBV27	TRBJ2-7	-	-	CPSSLGRGPKKQYF	TGTCCCAGCAGTTTAGGCAGGGGACCGAAGAAGCAGTACTTC
TRBV5-1	TRBJ2-7	TRBD2	-	CAGSAGTSGRSYERYF	TGCGCCGGCAGCGCCGGGACTAGCGGGCGATCCTACGAGCGGTACTTC
TRBV4-2	TRBJ2-1	TRBD2	-	CASSQGGLAGNYNEQFF	TGTGCCAGCAGCCAAGGGGGACTAGCTGGAAACTACAATGAGCAGTTCTTC
TRBV28	TRBJ1-5	-	few	CASSLRDFRSNQPQHF	TGTGCCAGCAGTTTAAGGGATTTTAGGAGCAATCAGCCCCAGCATTTT
TRBV25-1	TRBJ2-7	TRBD1	few	CASSANRDSYEQYF	TGTGCCAGCAGTGCGAATAGGGACAGCTACGAGCAGTACTTC
TRBV5-1	TRBJ2-5	-	-	CASGLVATQETQYF	TGCGCCAGCGGCTTGGTAGCAACCCAAGAGACCCAGTACTTC
TRBV6-1	TRBJ1-5	-	few	CASSEEGYNSNQPQHF	TGTGCCAGCAGTGAAGAAGGATATAATAGCAATCAGCCCCAGCATTTT
TRBV28	TRBJ1-5	-	few	CASSLGTAKGKPQHF	TGTGCCAGCAGCCTGGGGACCGCGAAGGGTAAGCCCCAGCATTTT
TRBV3-1	TRBJ2-3	-	-	CASSQVDGADTQYF	TGTGCCAGCAGCCAAGTTGATGGGGCGGATACGCAGTATTTT
TRBV12-3/TRBV12-4	TRBJ2-3	-	-	CASSWLTGETSTDTQYF	TGTGCCAGCAGTTGGCTTACGGGGGAAACTAGCACAGATACGCAGTATTTT
TRBV4-2	TRBJ2-7	TRBD2	-	CASSQEFRGGSRYEQYF	TGTGCCAGCAGCCAAGAGTTTCGGGGCGGGAGTAGGTACGAGCAGTACTTC
TRBV5-1	TRBJ2-3	-	-	CASSFPLGDTQYF	TGCGCCAGCAGCTTCCCCCTTGGGGATACGCAGTATTTT
TRBV18	TRBJ2-3	TRBD2	-	CASSPSGTTDTQYF	TGTGCCAGCTCACCAAGCGGGACTACAGATACGCAGTATTTT
TRBV20-1	TRBJ1-2	TRBD1	once	CSASRPGQGAFYGYTF	TGCAGTGCTAGTAGACCTGGACAGGGGGCCTTCTATGGCTACACCTTC
TRBV27	TRBJ2-4	-	few	CASSLSQGGSKNIQYF	TGTGCCAGCAGTTTATCGCAGGGCGGGTCCAAAAACATTCAGTACTTC
TRBV12-3/TRBV12-4	TRBJ2-4	TRBD2	-	CASSFDLLAGVNKGAKNIQYF	TGTGCCAGCAGTTTCGATCTCCTAGCGGGGGTCAACAAGGGGGCCAAAAACATTCAGTACTTC
TRBV20-1	TRBJ2-1	-	few	CSASWDLYNEQFF	TGCAGTGCTAGTTGGGACTTGTACAATGAGCAGTTCTTC
TRBV7-8	TRBJ2-4	-	-	CASSLKGRIAKNIQYF	TGTGCCAGCAGCTTAAAGGGACGGATAGCCAAAAACATTCAGTACTTC
TRBV20-1	TRBJ2-5	-	-	CSAGLLAGHETQYF	TGCAGTGCTGGTCTTCTTGCGGGACACGAGACCCAGTACTTC
TRBV5-1	TRBJ2-7	TRBD2	-	CASSLTSGRPGYEQYF	TGCGCCAGCAGCCTTACTAGCGGGAGGCCTGGTTACGAGCAGTACTTC
TRBV4-2	TRBJ2-7	-	-	CASSVGTLGNSYEQYF	TGTGCCAGCAGCGTCGGGACACTAGGGAACTCCTACGAGCAGTACTTC
TRBV3-1	TRBJ2-1	-	-	CASSQGGWFEQFF	TGTGCCAGCAGCCAAGGTGGGTGGTTTGAGCAGTTCTTC
TRBV20-1	TRBJ1-2	-	-	CSADPVGRRNRGYTF	TGCAGTGCTGATCCCGTTGGACGGAGAAATCGCGGCTACACCTTC
TRBV20-1	TRBJ2-7	TRBD1	-	CSARGTGWGYEQYF	TGCAGTGCTCGCGGGACAGGGTGGGGCTACGAGCAGTACTTC
TRBV11-3	TRBJ2-7	-	-	CASSLMGKGYNEQYF	TGTGCCAGCAGCTTAATGGGGAAAGGGTACAATGAGCAGTACTTC
TRBV10-2	TRBJ1-2	TRBD1	few	CASSESSPGQGHYGYTF	TGCGCCAGCAGTGAGTCCTCTCCGGGACAGGGTCACTATGGCTACACCTTC
TRBV12-3/TRBV12-4	TRBJ2-7	TRBD2	-	CAGSPASGGSYEQYF	TGTGCCGGCAGTCCCGCTAGCGGGGGATCCTACGAGCAGTACTTC
TRBV6-5	TRBJ2-5	-	-	CASSRKQGKETQYF	TGTGCCAGCAGTCGGAAACAGGGTAAAGAGACCCAGTACTTC
TRBV3-1	TRBJ2-1	-	few	CASSQDVGNEQFF	TGTGCCAGCAGCCAAGATGTAGGGAATGAGCAGTTCTTC
TRBV29-1	TRBJ2-3	-	few	CSVERAGGTDTQYF	TGCAGCGTTGAAAGGGCAGGGGGCACAGATACGCAGTATTTT
TRBV25-1	TRBJ1-2	-	-	CASLSRGARDYGYTF	TGTGCCAGCCTGAGTCGCGGGGCGCGAGACTATGGCTACACCTTC
TRBV4-2	TRBJ2-5	-	-	CASSPRGALQETQYF	TGTGCCAGCAGCCCCAGGGGGGCTCTACAAGAGACCCAGTACTTC
TRBV6-1	TRBJ1-5	TRBD1	-	CASSEGEGAGNQPQHF	TGTGCCAGCAGTGAGGGTGAGGGGGCTGGCAATCAGCCCCAGCATTTT
TRBV27	TRBJ2-5	TRBD2	once	CASSSRGLAGVVGKTQYF	TGTGCCAGCAGTTCCCGGGGACTAGCGGGAGTGGTAGGAAAGACCCAGTACTTC
TRBV12-3/TRBV12-4	TRBJ2-4	TRBD2	many	CASSVSGSKNIQYF	TGTGCCAGCAGTGTAAGCGGGAGCAAAAACATTCAGTACTTC
TRBV29-1	TRBJ2-7	-	-	CSVDSGIVSYEQYF	TGCAGCGTTGATTCCGGGATAGTATCCTACGAGCAGTACTTC
TRBV6-2/TRBV6-3	TRBJ1-2	TRBD1	-	CASTWDRVGGYTF	TGTGCCAGCACCTGGGACAGGGTAGGTGGCTACACCTTC
TRBV11-2	TRBJ2-3	TRBD2	few	CASSLDSSGGAYQYF	TGTGCCAGCAGCTTAGATTCGAGCGGGGGGGCATATCAGTATTTT